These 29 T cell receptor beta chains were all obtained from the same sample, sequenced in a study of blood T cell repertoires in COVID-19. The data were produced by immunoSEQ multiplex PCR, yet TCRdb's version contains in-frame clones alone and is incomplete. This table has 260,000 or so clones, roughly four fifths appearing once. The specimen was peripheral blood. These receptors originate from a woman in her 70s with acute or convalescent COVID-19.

CDR3 loop: CASRGTGGLADTQYF. The CDR3 DNA reads TGCGCCAGCAGGGGGACAGGGGGCCTTGCAGATACGCAGTATTTT. The chain couples TRBV5-1 to TRBJ2-3, with TRBD1 matching 12 bases. Germline CDR1 SGHRS, CDR2 YFSETQ. V shed 5 bases and J 4 bases; nucleotides not matched to a gene: 5. The CDR3 spans 15 residues.

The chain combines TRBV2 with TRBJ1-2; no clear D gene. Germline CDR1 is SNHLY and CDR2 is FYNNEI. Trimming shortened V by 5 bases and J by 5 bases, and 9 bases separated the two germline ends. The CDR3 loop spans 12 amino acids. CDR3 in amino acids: CASSTTEYGYTF. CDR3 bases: TGTGCCAGCAGTACAACCGAATATGGCTACACCTTC.

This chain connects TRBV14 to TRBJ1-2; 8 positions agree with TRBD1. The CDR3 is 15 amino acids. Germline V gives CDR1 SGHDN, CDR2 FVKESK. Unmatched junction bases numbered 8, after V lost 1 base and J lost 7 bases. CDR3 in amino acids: CASSQARTGFGGYTF. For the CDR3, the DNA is TGTGCCAGCAGCCAAGCCCGGACAGGGTTCGGTGGCTACACCTTC.

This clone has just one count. The CDR3 loop reads CASSQGTSGGAWNTGELFF. CDR3 in DNA: TGTGCCAGCAGCCAAGGGACTAGCGGGGGGGCTTGGAACACCGGGGAGCTGTTTTTT. This rearrangement joins TRBV11-2 to TRBJ2-2; 16 bases are a match to TRBD2. Losses at the gene ends were 5 bases for V and 1 base for J; bases not matched to a gene: 7. The CDR3 covers 19 residues. CDR1 is SGHAT and CDR2 is FQNNGV in the germline V gene.

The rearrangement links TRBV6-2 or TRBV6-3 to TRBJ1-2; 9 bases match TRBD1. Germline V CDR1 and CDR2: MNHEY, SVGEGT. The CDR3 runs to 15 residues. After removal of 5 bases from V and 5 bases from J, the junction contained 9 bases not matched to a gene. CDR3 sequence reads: CASSAGTGRIYGYTF. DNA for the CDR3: TGTGCCAGCAGTGCCGGGACAGGGAGGATATATGGCTACACCTTC.

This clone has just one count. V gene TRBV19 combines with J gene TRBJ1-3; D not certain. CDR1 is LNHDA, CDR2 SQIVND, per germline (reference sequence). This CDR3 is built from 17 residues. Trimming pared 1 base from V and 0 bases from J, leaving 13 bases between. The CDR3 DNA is TGTGCCAGTAGTATAGGAGGGCAGGCGTACTCTGGAAACACCATATATTTT. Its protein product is CASSIGGQAYSGNTIYF.

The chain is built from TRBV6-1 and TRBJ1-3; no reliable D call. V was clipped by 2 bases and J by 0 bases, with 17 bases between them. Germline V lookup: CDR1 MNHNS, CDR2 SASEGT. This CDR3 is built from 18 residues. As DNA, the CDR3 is TGTGCCAGCAGTGAATGGGCCAGATCCGTTAACTCTGGAAACACCATATATTTT. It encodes CASSEWARSVNSGNTIYF.

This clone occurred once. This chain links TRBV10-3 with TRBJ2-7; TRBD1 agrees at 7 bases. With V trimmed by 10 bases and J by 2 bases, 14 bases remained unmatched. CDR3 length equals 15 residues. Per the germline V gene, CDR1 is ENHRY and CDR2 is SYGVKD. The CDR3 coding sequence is TGTGCCACATCAGGGGGAGTCGTTACTACCTACGAGCAGTACTTC. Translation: CATSGGVVTTYEQYF.

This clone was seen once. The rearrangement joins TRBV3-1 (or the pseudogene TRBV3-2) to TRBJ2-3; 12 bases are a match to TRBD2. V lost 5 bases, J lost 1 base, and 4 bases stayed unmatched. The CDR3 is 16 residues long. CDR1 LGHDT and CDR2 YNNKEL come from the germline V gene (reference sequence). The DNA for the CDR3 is TGTGCCAGCAGCTTACGGACTAGCGGGGGCACAGATACGCAGTATTTT. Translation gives CASSLRTSGGTDTQYF.

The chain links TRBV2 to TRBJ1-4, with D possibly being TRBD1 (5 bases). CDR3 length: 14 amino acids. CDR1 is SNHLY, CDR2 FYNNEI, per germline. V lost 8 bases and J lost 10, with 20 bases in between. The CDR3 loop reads CASEGRAGHGKLFF. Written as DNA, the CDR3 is TGTGCCAGCGAGGGGAGGGCAGGCCATGGAAAACTGTTTTTT.

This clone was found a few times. CDR3 in amino acids: CASSRTGGYYEQYF. The CDR3 DNA is TGTGCCAGTAGCAGGACAGGGGGTTACTACGAGCAGTACTTC. The chain joins TRBV19 to TRBJ2-7, with TRBD1 identical over 10 bases. CDR3 length equals 14 residues. Germline CDR1 reads LNHDA; CDR2 reads SQIVND (reference sequence). V was pared by 6 bases and J by 3 bases, with 5 bases of the junction left unmatched.

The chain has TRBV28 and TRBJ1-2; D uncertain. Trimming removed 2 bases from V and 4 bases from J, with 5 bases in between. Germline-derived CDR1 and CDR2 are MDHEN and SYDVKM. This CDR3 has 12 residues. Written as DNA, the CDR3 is TGTGCCAGCAGTTTAGTCAGCTATGGCTACACCTTC. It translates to CASSLVSYGYTF.

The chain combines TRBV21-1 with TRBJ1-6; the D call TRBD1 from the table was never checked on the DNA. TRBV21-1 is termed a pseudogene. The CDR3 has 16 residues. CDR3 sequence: CATTPRGLFAYSPLHF. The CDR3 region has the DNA TGTGCCACCACCCCCAGGGGGCTGTTCGCCTATTCACCCCTCCACTTT.

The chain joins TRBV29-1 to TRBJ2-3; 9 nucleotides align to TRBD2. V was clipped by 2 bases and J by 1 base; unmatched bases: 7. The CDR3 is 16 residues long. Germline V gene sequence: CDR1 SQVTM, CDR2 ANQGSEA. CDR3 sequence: CSVEKGLAFGTDTQYF. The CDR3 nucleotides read TGCAGCGTTGAAAAGGGACTAGCTTTCGGCACAGATACGCAGTATTTT.

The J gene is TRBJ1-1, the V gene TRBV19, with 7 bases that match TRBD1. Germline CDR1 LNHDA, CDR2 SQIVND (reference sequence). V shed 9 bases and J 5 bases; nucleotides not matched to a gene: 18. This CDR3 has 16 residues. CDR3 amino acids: CASHNRWKGARTEAFF. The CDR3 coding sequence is TGTGCCAGCCACAACCGATGGAAGGGGGCCCGAACTGAAGCTTTCTTT.

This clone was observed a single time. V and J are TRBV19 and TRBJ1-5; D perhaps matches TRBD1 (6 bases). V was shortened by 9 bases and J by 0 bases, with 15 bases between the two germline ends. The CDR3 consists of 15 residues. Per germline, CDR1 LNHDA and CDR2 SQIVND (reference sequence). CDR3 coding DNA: TGTGCCAGCCGAAGGGGGGGCCTTAGCAATCAGCCCCAGCATTTT. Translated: CASRRGGLSNQPQHF.

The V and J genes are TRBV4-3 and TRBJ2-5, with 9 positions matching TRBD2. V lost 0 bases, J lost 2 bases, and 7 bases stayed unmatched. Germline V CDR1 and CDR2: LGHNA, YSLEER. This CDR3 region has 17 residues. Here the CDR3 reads CASSQDLSGGRQETQYF. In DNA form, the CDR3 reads TGCGCCAGCAGCCAAGATCTTAGCGGGGGTCGACAAGAGACCCAGTACTTC.

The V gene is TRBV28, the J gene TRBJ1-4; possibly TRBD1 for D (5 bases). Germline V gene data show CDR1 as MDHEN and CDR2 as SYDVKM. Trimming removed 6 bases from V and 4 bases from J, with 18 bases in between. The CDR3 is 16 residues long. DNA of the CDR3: TGTGCCAGCAGATACTCCCCCGCAGGGAATAATGAAAAACTGTTTTTT. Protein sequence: CASRYSPAGNNEKLFF.

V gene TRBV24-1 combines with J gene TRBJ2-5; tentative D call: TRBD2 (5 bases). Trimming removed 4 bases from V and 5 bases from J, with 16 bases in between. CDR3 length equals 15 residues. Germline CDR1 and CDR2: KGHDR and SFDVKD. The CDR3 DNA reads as TGTGCCACCAGTGAAACTCAAACGGGGTGGGAGACCCAGTACTTC. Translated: CATSETQTGWETQYF.

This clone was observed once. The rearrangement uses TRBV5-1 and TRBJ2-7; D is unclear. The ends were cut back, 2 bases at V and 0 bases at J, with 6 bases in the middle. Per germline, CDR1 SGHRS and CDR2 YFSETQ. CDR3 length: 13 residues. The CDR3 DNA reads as TGCGCCAGCAGCTTTGACAACTCCTACGAGCAGTACTTC. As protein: CASSFDNSYEQYF.

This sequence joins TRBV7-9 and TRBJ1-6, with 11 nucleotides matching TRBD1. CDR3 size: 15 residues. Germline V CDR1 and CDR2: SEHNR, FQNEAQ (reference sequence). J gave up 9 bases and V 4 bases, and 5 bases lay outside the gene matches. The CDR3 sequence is CASSSDGTGGSPLHF. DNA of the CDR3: TGTGCCAGCAGCTCCGACGGGACAGGGGGTTCACCCCTCCACTTT. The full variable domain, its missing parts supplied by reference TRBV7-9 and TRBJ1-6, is DTGVSQNPRHKITKRGQNVTFRCDPISEHNRLYWYRQTLGQGPEFLTYFQNEAQLEKSRLLSDRFSAERPKGSFSTLEIQRTEQGDSAMYLCASSSDGTGGSPLHFGNGTRLTVT.

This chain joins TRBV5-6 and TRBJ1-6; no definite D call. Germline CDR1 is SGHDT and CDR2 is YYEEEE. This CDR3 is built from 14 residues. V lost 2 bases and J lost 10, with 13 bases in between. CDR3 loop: CASSFHLSSSPLHF. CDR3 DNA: TGTGCCAGCAGCTTTCATTTGTCATCCTCACCCCTCCACTTT.

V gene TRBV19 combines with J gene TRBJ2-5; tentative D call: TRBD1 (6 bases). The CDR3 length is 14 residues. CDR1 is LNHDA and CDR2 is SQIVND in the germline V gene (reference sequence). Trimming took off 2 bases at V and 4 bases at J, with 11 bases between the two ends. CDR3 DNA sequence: TGTGCCAGTAGTATAAGCAGGGGAAGAGAGACCCAGTACTTC. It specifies CASSISRGRETQYF.

The CDR3 DNA reads TGTGCCAGCAGGCTAGCGGGGGGGCAGGTCAATGAGCAGTTCTTC. This sequence encodes CASRLAGGQVNEQFF. V usage is TRBV7-9 and J usage is TRBJ2-1; 12 positions agree with TRBD2. V shed 6 bases and J 6 bases; nucleotides not matched to a gene: 6. The CDR3 contains 15 residues. Germline values: CDR1 SEHNR, CDR2 FQNEAQ (reference sequence).

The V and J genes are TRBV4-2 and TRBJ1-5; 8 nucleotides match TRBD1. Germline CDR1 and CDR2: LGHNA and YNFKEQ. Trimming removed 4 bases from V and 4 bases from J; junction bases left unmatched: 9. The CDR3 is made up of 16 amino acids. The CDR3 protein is CASSPWGQGANQPQHF. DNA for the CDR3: TGTGCCAGCAGCCCCTGGGGGCAGGGGGCGAATCAGCCCCAGCATTTT.

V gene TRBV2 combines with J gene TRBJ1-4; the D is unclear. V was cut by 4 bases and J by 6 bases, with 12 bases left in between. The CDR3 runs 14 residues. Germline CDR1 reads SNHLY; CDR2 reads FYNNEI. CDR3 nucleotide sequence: TGTGCCAGCAGTGGCCCGGGTCCGGATGAAAAACTGTTTTTT. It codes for CASSGPGPDEKLFF. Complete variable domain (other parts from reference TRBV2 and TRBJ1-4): EPEVTQTPSHQVTQMGQEVILRCVPISNHLYFYWYRQILGQKVEFLVSFYNNEISEKSEIFDDQFSVERPDGSNFTLKIRSTKLEDSAMYFCASSGPGPDEKLFFGSGTQLSVL.

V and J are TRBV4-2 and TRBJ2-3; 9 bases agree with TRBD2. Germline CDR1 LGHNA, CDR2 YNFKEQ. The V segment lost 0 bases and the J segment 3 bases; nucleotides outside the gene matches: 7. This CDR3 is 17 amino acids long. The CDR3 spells CASSQEGTSPLTDTQYF. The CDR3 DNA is TGTGCCAGCAGCCAAGAGGGGACTAGCCCGTTGACAGATACGCAGTATTTT.

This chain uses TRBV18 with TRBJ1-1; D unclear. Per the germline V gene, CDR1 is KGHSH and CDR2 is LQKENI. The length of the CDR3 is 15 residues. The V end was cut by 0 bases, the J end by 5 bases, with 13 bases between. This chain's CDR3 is CASSPPGQQGTEAFF. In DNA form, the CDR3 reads TGTGCCAGCTCACCACCTGGGCAGCAAGGAACTGAAGCTTTCTTT. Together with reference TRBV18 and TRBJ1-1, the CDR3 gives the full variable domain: NAGVMQNPRHLVRRRGQEARLRCSPMKGHSHVYWYRQLPEEGLKFMVYLQKENIIDESGMPKERFSAEFPKEGPSILRIQQVVRGDSAAYFCASSPPGQQGTEAFFGQGTRLTVV.

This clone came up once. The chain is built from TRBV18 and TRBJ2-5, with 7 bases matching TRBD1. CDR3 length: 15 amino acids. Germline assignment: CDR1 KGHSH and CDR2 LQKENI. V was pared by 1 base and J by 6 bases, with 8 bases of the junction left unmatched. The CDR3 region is CASSPQRQGIQTQYF. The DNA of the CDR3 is TGTGCCAGCTCACCACAGAGACAGGGCATTCAGACCCAGTACTTC.